Listed here are 12 T cell receptor beta chains from one sample, sequenced in a study of blood T cell repertoires in COVID-19. Profiled with immunoSEQ multiplex PCR; TCRdb holds only in-frame clones, not every one. The profile shows 200,000 to 250,000 clones, about 84% of them singletons. Sample: PBMCs or T cells enriched from blood (not recorded which). The receptors derive from a man aged 55 to 70 who had recovered from COVID-19.

This rearrangement joins TRBV6-5 to TRBJ1-1; D is ambiguous. Trimming shortened V by 7 bases and J by 3 bases, and 6 bases separated the two germline ends. Germline V gives CDR1 MNHEY, CDR2 SVGAGI. This CDR3 region has 11 residues. CDR3 region: CASITHTEAFF. In DNA form, the CDR3 reads TGTGCCAGCATAACTCACACTGAAGCTTTCTTT.

The V gene is TRBV3-1 (or the pseudogene TRBV3-2), the J gene TRBJ2-1; the D is unclear. Germline V gene sequence: CDR1 LGHDT, CDR2 YNNKEL (reference sequence). The CDR3 extends over 13 amino acids. Between the trimmed V and J ends, which lost 2 bases and 4 bases, there was a span of 6 bases. CDR3 sequence: CASSQLSYNEQFF. Written as DNA, the CDR3 is TGTGCCAGCAGCCAACTATCTTACAATGAGCAGTTCTTC.

This clone occurred once. This rearrangement joins TRBV27 to TRBJ1-2; D remains unclear. Germline CDR1 MNHEY, CDR2 SMNVEV (reference sequence). V gave up 3 bases and J gave up 0 bases, with 11 bases separating them. The CDR3 has 15 residues. The CDR3 loop reads CASSFFATSNYGYTF. Written as DNA, the CDR3 is TGTGCCAGCAGTTTCTTCGCAACTTCTAACTATGGCTACACCTTC.

The V call is TRBV18, the J call TRBJ2-1, with 8 bases aligning to TRBD2. Germline V gene sequence: CDR1 KGHSH, CDR2 LQKENI. Trimming took 3 bases from V and 9 from J; bases not matched to a gene: 7. CDR3 length: 14 residues. CDR3 sequence reads: CASSPETSVGEQFF. The CDR3 DNA reads as TGTGCCAGCTCACCCGAGACTAGCGTGGGTGAGCAGTTCTTC.

The table lists this clone with a few counts. The V and J genes are TRBV13 and TRBJ2-4, with a weak D call TRBD2 (6 bases). The V and J ends lost 2 bases and 0 bases respectively, with 11 bases between them. Germline lookup yields CDR1 PRHDT and CDR2 FYEKMQ (reference sequence). The CDR3 covers 16 residues. The DNA of the CDR3 is TGTGCCAGCAGCTTAAGGGGACTTCTAGCCAAAAACATTCAGTACTTC. Its translation is CASSLRGLLAKNIQYF. The variable domain in full, completed from reference TRBV13 and TRBJ2-4, reads AAGVIQSPRHLIKEKRETATLKCYPIPRHDTVYWYQQGPGQDPQFLISFYEKMQSDKGSIPDRFSAQQFSDYHSELNMSSLELGDSALYFCASSLRGLLAKNIQYFGAGTRLSVL.

The V and J genes are TRBV6-5 and TRBJ1-2, with D perhaps TRBD1 (5 bases). Germline CDR1 is MNHEY and CDR2 is SVGAGI. The germline V and J ends were trimmed by 10 bases and 3 bases, with 18 bases remaining between them. The length of the CDR3 is 14 residues. The chain's CDR3 is CATTALGRDYGYTF. The CDR3, as DNA: TGTGCCACCACAGCCCTGGGCAGGGACTATGGCTACACCTTC.

The CDR3 loop is CASSPGQYHQPQHF. CDR3 sequence (DNA): TGTGCCAGCAGCCCCGGACAATATCATCAGCCCCAGCATTTT. The chain recombines TRBV6-2 or TRBV6-3 with TRBJ1-5, with D possibly matching TRBD1 (5 bases). Germline V CDR1 and CDR2: MNHEY, SVGEGT. This CDR3 spans 14 amino acids. The V and J ends lost 6 bases and 5 bases respectively, with 14 bases between them.

The rearrangement joins TRBV5-1 to TRBJ2-1; the match to TRBD1 covers 11 bases. V was pared by 2 bases and J by 4 bases, with 2 bases of the junction left unmatched. Germline V gene data show CDR1 as SGHRS and CDR2 as YFSETQ. The CDR3 extends over 15 amino acids. For the CDR3, the DNA is TGCGCCAGCAGCTTCGGGACAGGGGGGTACAATGAGCAGTTCTTC. Translated, it gives CASSFGTGGYNEQFF. Combining the CDR3 with reference TRBV5-1 and TRBJ2-1 gives the whole variable domain KAGVTQTPRYLIKTRGQQVTLSCSPISGHRSVSWYQQTPGQGLQFLFEYFSETQRNKGNFPGRFSGRQFSNSRSEMNVSTLELGDSALYLCASSFGTGGYNEQFFGPGTRLTVL.

The V gene is TRBV3-1 (or the pseudogene TRBV3-2), the J gene TRBJ1-1; D is possibly TRBD1 (5 bases). Germline V gene lookup returns CDR1 LGHDT and CDR2 YNNKEL (reference sequence). V lost 3 bases and J lost 6, with 11 bases in between. The CDR3 runs 13 residues. The DNA of the CDR3 is TGTGCCAGCAGCCAGAGCCAGACAGCTGAAGCTTTCTTT. Protein product: CASSQSQTAEAFF.

This clone was observed a handful of times. The J gene is TRBJ2-7, the V gene TRBV7-8, with TRBD2 as a possible D gene (6 bases). CDR1 is SGHVS and CDR2 is FQNEAQ in the germline V gene. Trimming removed 4 bases from V and 0 bases from J, with 16 bases in between. CDR3 size: 16 residues. Here the CDR3 reads CASSSDGRDFSYEQYF. As DNA, the CDR3 is TGTGCCAGCAGCTCAGACGGCAGGGACTTCTCCTACGAGCAGTACTTC.

The V gene is TRBV5-1, the J gene TRBJ2-7; TRBD1 agrees at 12 bases. Looked up from germline, CDR1 is SGHRS and CDR2 is YFSETQ. V shed 4 bases and J 4 bases; nucleotides not matched to a gene: 3. This CDR3 is built from 14 residues. CDR3 loop: CASSRDRGPYEQYF. CDR3 DNA sequence: TGCGCCAGCAGCCGGGACAGGGGGCCATACGAGCAGTACTTC.

The chain is built from TRBV9 and TRBJ1-6; 12 nucleotides line up with TRBD1. Germline V CDR1 and CDR2: SGDLS, YYNGEE. Trimming took 3 bases from V and 10 from J; bases not matched to a gene: 5. The CDR3 length is 15 residues. This chain's CDR3 is CASSAGQGAGSPLHF. As DNA, the CDR3 is TGTGCCAGCAGCGCGGGACAGGGGGCTGGATCACCCCTCCACTTT.